The clone carrying this T cell receptor (beta chain) was detected many times. Amplification from RNA transcripts yielded the TCR beta CDR3 regions. HTBI-primed first-round RT-PCR preceded second-round multiplex PCR. MiXCR, applied by TCRdb to the multiplex PCR reads, yields one record per CDR3 protein. Of some 1.1 million distinct CDR3 sequences in the sample, about 35% were seen once. These data originate in a study of Graves' ophthalmopathy and Graves' hyperthyroidism. Across the study: The term stable hyperthyroidism indicated an absence of ophthalmopathy within 18 months of follow-up.

Sequencing used peripheral blood or thyroid tissue (not recorded which). This sequence originates from an adult man with Graves' hyperthyroidism.

DNA of the CDR3: TGCAGCGTTGAGACATTATATGGCTACACCTTC. Amino acid sequence: CSVETLYGYTF. This sequence joins TRBV29-1 and TRBJ1-2; no clear D. Germline CDR1 SQVTM, CDR2 ANQGSEA. This CDR3 is 11 amino acids long. Trimming pared 3 bases from V and 5 bases from J, leaving 7 bases between. The full variable domain, with the rest looked up from reference TRBV29-1 and TRBJ1-2, is SAVISQKPSRDICQRGTSLTIQCQVDSQVTMMFWYRQQPGQSLTLIATANQGSEATYESGFVIDKFPISRPNLTFSTLTVSNMSPEDSSIYLCSVETLYGYTFGSGTRLTVV.